One and the same sample provided the 32 T cell receptor beta chains below, sequenced in a study of T cells expressing NK-cell markers. Using the 5' RACE reads, TCRdb records one entry per CDR3 protein without DNA. With hundreds of thousands of distinct CDR3 sequences in the sample, the ten largest clones hold roughly 3.6%. Material for sequencing was blood T cells: a sorted CD56 or NKG2C T cell subset, CD4+ or CD8+ T cells, or bulk PBMC T cells (not recorded which). The receptors were sampled from a man aged 18 to 30 in good health.

The V call is TRBV20-1, the J call TRBJ2-3. Germline V CDR1 and CDR2: DFQATT, SNEGSKA (reference sequence). This CDR3 spans 13 amino acids. CDR3 loop: CSGGKTGQDTQYF.

The chain is built from TRBV27 and TRBJ2-3; the D gene TCRdb calls, TRBD2, cannot be checked with no DNA. Germline V gene data show CDR1 as MNHEY and CDR2 as SMNVEV (reference sequence). CDR3 size: 15 residues. The CDR3 reads CASNLGTSGTDTQYF.

The V gene is TRBV29-1, the J gene TRBJ2-3; checking the TCRdb D call of TRBD2 is not possible without DNA. The germline V gene encodes CDR1 SQVTM and CDR2 ANQGSEA. The CDR3 covers 14 residues. CDR3 sequence reads: CSVGRAGGGDTQYF.

The chain couples TRBV4-3 to TRBJ2-3. This CDR3 is 14 amino acids long. The germline V gene has CDR1 LGHNA and CDR2 YSLEER. The CDR3 loop reads CASSQGTTTDTQYF.

The genes are TRBV7-9 and TRBJ1-4; TCRdb selects TRBD1, and the lack of DNA leaves this call unchecked. The CDR3 runs to 15 residues. Germline CDR1 is SEHNR and CDR2 is FQNEAQ (reference sequence). The CDR3 is CASSIGDRVGEKLFF.

The rearrangement links TRBV6-2 or TRBV6-3 to TRBJ2-1. This CDR3 has 12 amino acids. Germline V gives CDR1 MNHEY, CDR2 SVGEGT. The CDR3 reads CAHRGPANEQFF.

The V call is TRBV27, the J call TRBJ2-1; TCRdb outputs TRBD1, but without DNA this stays unchecked. The CDR3 sequence is 12 residues long. The V gene's germline CDR1 is MNHEY and CDR2 SMNVEV (reference sequence). The CDR3 spells CASSLTGTEQFF.

The chain joins TRBV5-1 to TRBJ2-1; TCRdb names TRBD2, which stays unverified in the absence of DNA. Per the germline V gene, CDR1 is SGHRS and CDR2 is YFSETQ. This CDR3 is 18 amino acids long. This CDR3 is CASSLARWEEGHDNEQFF.

The rearrangement uses TRBV20-1 and TRBJ2-1; lacking DNA, the TRBD2 call made by TCRdb goes unchecked. This CDR3 contains 13 residues. Per germline, CDR1 DFQATT and CDR2 SNEGSKA (reference sequence). This CDR3 reads CSAGPGLALEQFF.

V gene TRBV29-1 combines with J gene TRBJ1-2; TCRdb lists TRBD1, though no DNA is available to test this call. CDR1 SQVTM and CDR2 ANQGSEA come from the germline V gene. This CDR3 is built from 14 residues. CDR3: CSGQRAQANYGYTF.

The chain carries TRBV29-1 and TRBJ1-1. Per germline, CDR1 SQVTM and CDR2 ANQGSEA. The CDR3 is made up of 13 amino acids. CDR3 sequence: CSVGRGKNTEAFF. The full variable domain, with the rest looked up from reference TRBV29-1 and TRBJ1-1, is SAVISQKPSRDICQRGTSLTIQCQVDSQVTMMFWYRQQPGQSLTLIATANQGSEATYESGFVIDKFPISRPNLTFSTLTVSNMSPEDSSIYLCSVGRGKNTEAFFGQGTRLTVV.

V and J are TRBV11-3 and TRBJ2-1; TCRdb calls TRBD2, which cannot be checked without DNA. The V gene's germline CDR1 is SGHNT and CDR2 YENEEA. This CDR3 is 16 amino acids long. Here the CDR3 reads CASSRLAGGPSHEQFF.

The rearrangement joins TRBV5-1 to TRBJ2-3; TCRdb's D call of TRBD2 is untestable without DNA. The length of the CDR3 is 16 residues. From germline, CDR1 is SGHRS and CDR2 YFSETQ. CDR3: CASSAQPSGSTDTQYF.

The chain joins TRBV7-8 to TRBJ2-1; with no DNA, the TCRdb D assignment of TRBD1 cannot be verified. Germline loops: CDR1 SGHVS, CDR2 FQNEAQ. The CDR3 extends over 17 amino acids. The CDR3 protein is CASSLKPPTTGSNEQFF.

This chain connects TRBV7-2 to TRBJ2-3. The CDR3 has 13 amino acids. Germline values: CDR1 SGHTA, CDR2 FQGNSA. This CDR3 is CASRDGSTDTQYF.

This sequence joins TRBV30 and TRBJ1-1. Germline V gives CDR1 GTSNPN, CDR2 SVGIG (reference sequence). This CDR3 contains 13 residues. The CDR3 here is CAWSVVLWGEAFF.

The V gene is TRBV24-1, the J gene TRBJ1-1. The germline V gene has CDR1 KGHDR and CDR2 SFDVKD. This CDR3 is built from 13 residues. CDR3 region: CATSDSTNTEAFF.

The gene calls are TRBV15 and TRBJ2-2; TCRdb's assignment of TRBD2 cannot be checked, as there is no DNA. CDR3 length equals 16 residues. Germline V gives CDR1 LNHNV, CDR2 YYDKDF (reference sequence). CDR3 amino acids: CATSPSGTSNTGELFF. Variable domain in full (rest from reference TRBV15 and TRBJ2-2): DAMVIQNPRYQVTQFGKPVTLSCSQTLNHNVMYWYQQKSSQAPKLLFHYYDKDFNNEADTPDNFQSRRPNTSFCFLDIRSPGLGDTAMYLCATSPSGTSNTGELFFGEGSRLTVL.

This chain uses TRBV25-1 with TRBJ2-5; TCRdb's assignment of TRBD1 cannot be checked, as there is no DNA. CDR1 is MGHDK, CDR2 SYGVNS, per germline. The CDR3 consists of 13 residues. This chain's CDR3 is CASKDRFGETQYF.

The V gene is TRBV27, the J gene TRBJ2-4. Per germline, CDR1 MNHEY and CDR2 SMNVEV (reference sequence). The CDR3 runs 15 residues. CDR3 sequence reads: CASSFWSGGKNIQYF.

V is TRBV9 and J is TRBJ1-1. The CDR3 covers 15 residues. In germline, CDR1 is SGDLS, CDR2 YYNGEE. CDR3 protein: CASSVVPVRYGEAFF.

V is TRBV7-9 and J is TRBJ1-5; with no DNA, the TCRdb D assignment of TRBD1 cannot be verified. The CDR3 is 14 amino acids. Germline V gene lookup returns CDR1 SEHNR and CDR2 FQNEAQ (reference sequence). Here the CDR3 reads CASSQGTEDQPQHF.

The rearrangement joins TRBV4-2 to TRBJ1-4; TCRdb's D call, TRBD1, is unchecked because there is no DNA. The CDR3 is 15 amino acids. The germline V gene has CDR1 LGHNA and CDR2 YNFKEQ. The CDR3 region is CASSPFHLGGEKLFF.

V usage is TRBV11-3 and J usage is TRBJ2-3; TCRdb selects TRBD2, and the lack of DNA leaves this call unchecked. This CDR3 comprises 16 residues. Germline CDR1 SGHNT, CDR2 YENEEA. The CDR3: CASSRGTSGGVDTQYF.

The genes are TRBV5-6 and TRBJ2-1; checking the TCRdb D call of TRBD2 is not possible without DNA. CDR3 length: 15 amino acids. The V gene's germline CDR1 is SGHDT and CDR2 YYEEEE. Here the CDR3 reads CASSSRGGRVYEQFF.

The genes are TRBV5-1 and TRBJ2-1; checking the TCRdb D call of TRBD2 is not possible without DNA. The CDR3 spans 16 residues. CDR1 and CDR2 (germline): SGHRS, YFSETQ. The CDR3 loop is CASSLGLALGDNEQFF.

V usage is TRBV10-2 and J usage is TRBJ2-3; there is no DNA to check the TCRdb D call of TRBD1. The CDR3 is made up of 13 amino acids. Germline loops: CDR1 WSHSY, CDR2 SAAADI. The CDR3 here is CASSDGILGTQYF.

The V and J genes are TRBV19 and TRBJ2-1. Per germline, CDR1 LNHDA and CDR2 SQIVND (reference sequence). The CDR3 extends over 15 amino acids. The CDR3 loop is CASSIDQRGYNEQFF.

V is TRBV4-2 and J is TRBJ2-7; lacking DNA, the TRBD1 call made by TCRdb goes unchecked. The CDR3 consists of 14 residues. The germline CDR1 and CDR2 sequences are LGHNA and YNFKEQ. The CDR3 region is CASSQDRGWNEQYF.

The V and J genes are TRBV6-1 and TRBJ2-1; TCRdb names TRBD1, which stays unverified in the absence of DNA. Germline V gene lookup returns CDR1 MNHNS and CDR2 SASEGT. CDR3 length: 13 residues. The CDR3 loop is CASRETVNNEQFF.

The chain uses TRBV5-5 and TRBJ1-2; lacking DNA, the TRBD1 call made by TCRdb goes unchecked. Looked up from germline, CDR1 is SGHKS and CDR2 is YYEKEE (reference sequence). The length of the CDR3 is 13 residues. CDR3 amino acids: CASSLGAVYGYTF.

The chain couples TRBV5-5 to TRBJ2-2. CDR3 length equals 15 residues. CDR1 and CDR2 from the germline V gene are SGHKS and YYEKEE (reference sequence). This CDR3 reads CASSFGDANTGELFF.